This T cell receptor beta chain comes out of a study of blood T cell repertoires in COVID-19. Using immunoSEQ multiplex PCR, the repertoire was profiled, and TCRdb retains in-frame clones only, with some absent. The sample lists fewer than 350,000 clones, roughly 86% seen once, with about 2.2% in the top ten. This clone was seen only once. Material: peripheral blood. This clonotype was obtained from a woman in her twenties or thirties who had recovered from COVID-19.

The CDR3 bases are TGTGCCAGTAGTGTCGGAGGAAGCAATTCACCCCTCCACTTT. It codes for CASSVGGSNSPLHF. J is TRBJ1-6 and V is TRBV19; no clear D. V dropped 5 bases and J dropped 7 bases, with 12 bases sitting between them. Germline values: CDR1 LNHDA, CDR2 SQIVND (reference sequence). The CDR3 consists of 14 residues. Full variable domain (remainder filled in from reference TRBV19 and TRBJ1-6): DGGITQSPKYLFRKEGQNVTLSCEQNLNHDAMYWYRQDPGQGLRLIYYSQIVNDFQKGDIAEGYSVSREKKESFPLTVTSAQKNPTAFYLCASSVGGSNSPLHFGNGTRLTVT.